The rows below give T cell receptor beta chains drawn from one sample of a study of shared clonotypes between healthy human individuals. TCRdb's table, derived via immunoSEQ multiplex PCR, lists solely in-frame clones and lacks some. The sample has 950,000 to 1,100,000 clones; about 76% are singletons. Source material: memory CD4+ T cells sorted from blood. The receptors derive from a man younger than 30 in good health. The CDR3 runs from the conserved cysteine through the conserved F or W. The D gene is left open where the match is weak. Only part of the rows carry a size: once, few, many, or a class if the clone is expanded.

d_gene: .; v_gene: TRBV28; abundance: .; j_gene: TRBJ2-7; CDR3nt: TGTGCCAGCAGTTCCGGGACGGTCTACGAGCAGTACTTC; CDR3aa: CASSSGTVYEQYF
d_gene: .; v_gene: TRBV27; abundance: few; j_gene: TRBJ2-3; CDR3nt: TGTGCCAGCAGTCTTTCTAAGAGGGAGACTAGGTTAGATACGCAGTATTTT; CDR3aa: CASSLSKRETRLDTQYF
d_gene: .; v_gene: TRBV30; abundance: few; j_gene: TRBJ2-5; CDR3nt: TGTGCCTGGAGTGTCGGGCAGATCCAAGAGACCCAGTACTTC; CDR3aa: CAWSVGQIQETQYF
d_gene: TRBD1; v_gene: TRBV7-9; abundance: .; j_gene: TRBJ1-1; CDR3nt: TGTGCCAGCAGGCCCAGGGACAGGGGGCGGGAGACTGAAGCTTTCTTT; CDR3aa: CASRPRDRGRETEAFF
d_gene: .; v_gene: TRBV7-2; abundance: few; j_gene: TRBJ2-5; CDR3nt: TGTGCCAGCAGCCACGGGTGGGAGACCCAGTACTTC; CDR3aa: CASSHGWETQYF
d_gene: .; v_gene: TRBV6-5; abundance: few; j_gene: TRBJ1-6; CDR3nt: TGTGCCAGCAGTTCCACGGTGGGTTATAATTCACCCCTCCACTTT; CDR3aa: CASSSTVGYNSPLHF
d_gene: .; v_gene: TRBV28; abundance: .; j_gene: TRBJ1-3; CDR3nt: TGTGCCAGCAGCGGGACCAGAAACACCATATATTTT; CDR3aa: CASSGTRNTIYF
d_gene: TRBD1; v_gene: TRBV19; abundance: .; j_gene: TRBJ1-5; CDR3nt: TGTGCCAGTAGTAGAATGGACAGGGCCAATCAGCCCCAGCATTTT; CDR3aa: CASSRMDRANQPQHF
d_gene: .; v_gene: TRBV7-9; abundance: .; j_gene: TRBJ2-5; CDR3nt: TGTGCCAGCAGCTTAGAGCGGGCCCTAGCAGAGACCCAGTACTTC; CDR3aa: CASSLERALAETQYF
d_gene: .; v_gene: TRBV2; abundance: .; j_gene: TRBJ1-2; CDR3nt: TGTGCCAGCAGTGAAGTCGGCGGTAACTATGGCTACACCTTC; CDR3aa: CASSEVGGNYGYTF
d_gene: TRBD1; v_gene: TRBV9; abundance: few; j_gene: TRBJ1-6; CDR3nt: TGTGCCAGCAGCCTAGGGACAGGGGGAAATTCACCCCTCCACTTT; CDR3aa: CASSLGTGGNSPLHF
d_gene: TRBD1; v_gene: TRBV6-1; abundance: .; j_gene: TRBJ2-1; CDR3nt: TGTGCCAGCAAGACCGGGACAGGGTTAAATGAGCAGTTCTTC; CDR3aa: CASKTGTGLNEQFF
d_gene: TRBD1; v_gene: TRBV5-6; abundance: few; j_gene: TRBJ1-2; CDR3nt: TGTGCCAGCAGTTCAACCGAGACAGGGCGAAACTATGGCTACACCTTC; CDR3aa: CASSSTETGRNYGYTF
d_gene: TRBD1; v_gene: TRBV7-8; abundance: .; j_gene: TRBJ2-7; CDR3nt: TGTGCCAGCAGCTTAGTGTGGGGACAGGGGGTTACCTCCTACGAGCAGTACTTC; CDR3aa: CASSLVWGQGVTSYEQYF
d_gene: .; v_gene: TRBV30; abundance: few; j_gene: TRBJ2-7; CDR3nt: TGTGCCTGGAGTGTACCCCCGAAATACGAGCAGTACTTC; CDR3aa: CAWSVPPKYEQYF
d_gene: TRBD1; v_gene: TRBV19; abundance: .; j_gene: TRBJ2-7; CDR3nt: TGTGCCAGTAGCCCGGGACAGGGGGGTTCCTACGAGCAGTACTTC; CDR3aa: CASSPGQGGSYEQYF
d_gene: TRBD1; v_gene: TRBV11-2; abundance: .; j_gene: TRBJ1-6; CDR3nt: TGTGCCAGCAGCTTAGATGGTCGCAGGGGGGGTTCACCCCTCCACTTT; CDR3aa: CASSLDGRRGGSPLHF
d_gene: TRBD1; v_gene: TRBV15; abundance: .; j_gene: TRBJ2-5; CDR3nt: TGTGCCACCAGCACCCGGGACAGGGGGCTTGGGGAGACCCAGTACTTC; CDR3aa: CATSTRDRGLGETQYF
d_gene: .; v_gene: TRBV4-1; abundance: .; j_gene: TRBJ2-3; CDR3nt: TGCGCCAGCGCGCGCGGGGATACGCAGTATTTT; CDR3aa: CASARGDTQYF
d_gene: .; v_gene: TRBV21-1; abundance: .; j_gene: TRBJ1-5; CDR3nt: TGTGCCAGCAGCCCCCGAATGAAAGACAGGGTCATACGCAAACAGCCCCAGCATTTT; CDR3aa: CASSPRMKDRVIRKQPQHF
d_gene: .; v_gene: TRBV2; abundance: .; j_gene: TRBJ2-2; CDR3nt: TGTGCCAGCAGTGCGACGCGGGGTTGGACCGGGGAGCTGTTTTTT; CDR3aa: CASSATRGWTGELFF
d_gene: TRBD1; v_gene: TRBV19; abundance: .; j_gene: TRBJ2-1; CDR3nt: TGTGCCAGTAGTCCCGGGGACAGCTACAATGAGCAGTTCTTC; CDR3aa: CASSPGDSYNEQFF
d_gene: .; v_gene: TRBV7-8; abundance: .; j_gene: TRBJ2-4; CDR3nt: TGTGCCAGCAGCTTAGTGAACAGTAAAAAAAACATTCAGTACTTC; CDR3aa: CASSLVNSKKNIQYF
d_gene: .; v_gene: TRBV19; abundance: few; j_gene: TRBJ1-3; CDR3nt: TGTGCCAGTACCCCGGACAGCTCTGGAAACACCATATATTTT; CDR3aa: CASTPDSSGNTIYF
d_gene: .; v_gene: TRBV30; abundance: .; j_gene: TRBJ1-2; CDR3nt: TGTGCCTCACTGGGAGGGGATGGCTACACCTTC; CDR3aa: CASLGGDGYTF
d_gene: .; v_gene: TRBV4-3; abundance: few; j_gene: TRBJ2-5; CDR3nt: TGCGCCAGCAGCCCTGGCTGGGGGGAGACCCAGTACTTC; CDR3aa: CASSPGWGETQYF
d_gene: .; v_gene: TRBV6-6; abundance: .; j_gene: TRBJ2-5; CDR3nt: TGTGCCAGCAGTTACGGAGGAACCCAAGAGACCCAGTACTTC; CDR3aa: CASSYGGTQETQYF
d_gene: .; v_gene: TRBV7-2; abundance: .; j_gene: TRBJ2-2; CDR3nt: TGTGCCAGCAGCCTATTACCCGGGGAGCTGTTTTTT; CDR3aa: CASSLLPGELFF
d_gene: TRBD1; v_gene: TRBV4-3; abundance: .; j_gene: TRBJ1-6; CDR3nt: TGCGCCAGCAGCCAGGGGACAGGGGTTAATTCACCCCTCCACTTT; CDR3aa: CASSQGTGVNSPLHF
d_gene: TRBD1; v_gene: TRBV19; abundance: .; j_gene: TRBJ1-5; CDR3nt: TGTGCCAGTAGCGTCTTGACAGGGTCAAGCAATCAGCCCCAGCATTTT; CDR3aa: CASSVLTGSSNQPQHF
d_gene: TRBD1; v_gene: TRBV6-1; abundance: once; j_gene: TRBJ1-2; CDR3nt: TGTGCCAGCAGCTCCATCGGACAGGGGGCGAATGGCTACACCTTC; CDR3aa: CASSSIGQGANGYTF